This T cell receptor beta chain was sequenced during a study of human T cells and chemical hapten exposure. For the study at large: TCR yields differed between samples (mainly from small differences in pooled library volume).

TCRdb processed the RACE reads anew with MiXCR; each CDR3 protein has one entry. Altogether around 100,000 distinct CDR3 sequences are present, over 10% being singletons, with the ten largest covering 3.2%. The time point denotes: patch test 2, 6 weeks after DPC sensitization. The treatment here: therapeutic diphenylcyclopropenone sensitization with weekly scalp DPC. The CDR3 contains 13 residues. V was cut by 5 bases and J by 4 bases, with 11 bases left in between. This clonotype came up a few times. Antigen specificity is unknown. The study's findings and limits: Donors' alopecia may make their immune response differ from healthy people's. Significantly greater numbers of large CDR3 similarity clusters came from expanded TCRs than from controls.

The rearrangement joins TRBV12-3 or TRBV12-4 to TRBJ1-2; D might be TRBD1 (5 bases). Sequenced material: whole blood, taken in connection with sensitization to the hapten diphenylcyclopropenone (DPC). The TCR originated in a woman aged 40 to 49 with alopecia areata. Some clones in this sample may be carry-over from other donors' samples. The CDR3 spells CASSGGGFYGYTF. The CDR3 DNA reads TGTGCCAGCAGTGGGGGGGGATTCTATGGCTACACCTTC.